This T cell receptor (beta chain) was found in a study of human T cells and chemical hapten exposure. The library put unique molecular identifiers onto individual cDNA molecules. Each CDR3 protein gets one entry after TCRdb re-called the 5' RACE reads with MiXCR. The profile covers 65,000 to 95,000 distinct CDR3 sequences, with roughly 7.7% appearing a single time and 2% to 2.5% taken by the ten largest. Whole blood, unfractionated, served as the material for total RNA extraction. This clonotype came up many times. Trimming removed 1 base from V and 1 base from J, with 14 bases in between. CDR3 size: 16 residues. The V gene's germline CDR1 is SQVTM and CDR2 ANQGSEA.

This chain connects TRBV29-1 to TRBJ2-1; D is possibly TRBD2 (6 bases). This sequence originates from a male donor in good health. CDR3 sequence reads: CSVEGGVRLSYNEQFF. The DNA for the CDR3 is TGCAGCGTTGAAGGGGGGGTTAGGTTGTCCTACAATGAGCAGTTCTTC.